The next 23 T cell receptor beta chains were all read from a single sample in a study of T-cell reconstitution after alpha-beta-depleted transplantation in children. Unique molecular identifiers were incorporated into the prepared TCRbeta library. TCRdb passed the PCR reads through MiXCR, listing each CDR3 protein once. In the table there are around 580,000 distinct CDR3 sequences, roughly 27% of which are singletons. The material sequenced was PBMCs, taken before TCRalphabeta/CD19-depleted stem cell transplant. The origin of the receptors is a boy younger than two with Wiskott-Aldrich syndrome, due to receive a stem cell transplant.

The genes are TRBV7-8 and TRBJ2-1; 13 bases agree with TRBD2. CDR3 length: 16 amino acids. Trimming removed 7 bases from V and 11 bases from J; junction bases left unmatched: 14. Germline values: CDR1 SGHVS, CDR2 FQNEAQ. CDR3 nucleotide sequence: TGTGCCAGCAATAGAGGGCGACTAGCGGGAGGTTCTAAGCAGTTCTTC. This gives the protein CASNRGRLAGGSKQFF.

There are a few counts of this clonotype. The chain joins TRBV27 to TRBJ1-5; D gene unclear. CDR1 and CDR2 (germline): MNHEY, SMNVEV (reference sequence). V was clipped by 6 bases and J by 5 bases, with 11 bases between them. The CDR3 runs 13 residues. The CDR3 here is CASSFRRDQPQHF. CDR3 DNA: TGTGCCAGCAGCTTCCGGAGGGATCAGCCCCAGCATTTT.

This clonotype was detected only a few times. This chain uses TRBV5-1 with TRBJ2-7; 8 bases match TRBD2. The trim removed 5 bases at V and 3 bases at J, leaving 7 bases unmatched. The CDR3 has 14 amino acids. Looked up from germline, CDR1 is SGHRS and CDR2 is YFSETQ. The DNA for the CDR3 is TGCGCCAGCAGGGTGGGACTAGGAAGCTACGAGCAGTACTTC. Its protein is CASRVGLGSYEQYF.

The sample holds a few counts of this clonotype. V is TRBV5-1 and J is TRBJ2-5; TRBD2 agrees at 7 bases. V shed 3 bases, J shed 1 base, and the junction held 6 bases outside the gene matches. The CDR3 covers 15 residues. Looked up from germline, CDR1 is SGHRS and CDR2 is YFSETQ. CDR3 coding DNA: TGCGCCAGCAGCTCTGCCGGGACTATCCAAGAGACCCAGTACTTC. This sequence encodes CASSSAGTIQETQYF.

In this sample, this clonotype turned up once. This chain connects TRBV5-1 to TRBJ2-3; 10 bases line up with TRBD2. The CDR3 has 17 amino acids. The trim removed 2 bases at V and 1 base at J, leaving 7 bases unmatched. The germline V gene has CDR1 SGHRS and CDR2 YFSETQ. The CDR3 coding sequence is TGCGCCAGCAGCTTTAGGCTAGCGGGAGAACGCACAGATACGCAGTATTTT. This translates into CASSFRLAGERTDTQYF.

This clonotype appeared a few times. The CDR3 region is CASSVPGQFF. The DNA of the CDR3 is TGTGCCAGCAGTGTCCCTGGGCAGTTCTTC. The chain employs TRBV2 and TRBJ2-1; D is unclear. Germline V CDR1 and CDR2: SNHLY, FYNNEI. CDR3 length: 10 residues. V gave up 4 bases and J gave up 12 bases, with 7 bases separating them.

This clonotype was detected only a few times. The rearrangement uses TRBV10-3 and TRBJ2-5; no reliable D call. V lost 2 bases and J 7 bases, leaving 8 bases between the germline ends. Germline V gene lookup returns CDR1 ENHRY and CDR2 SYGVKD. This CDR3 is built from 12 residues. This CDR3 is CAISEEATTQYF. DNA of the CDR3: TGTGCCATCAGTGAGGAAGCTACGACCCAGTACTTC.

The chain uses TRBV7-6 and TRBJ2-7; TRBD2 is a possible D gene (6 bases). Germline values: CDR1 SGHVS, CDR2 FNYEAQ. V was pared by 6 bases and J by 0 bases, with 15 bases between. The CDR3 loop spans 15 amino acids. The CDR3 loop reads CASSQRADSSYEQYF. CDR3 in DNA: TGTGCCAGCAGTCAGCGGGCAGACAGCTCCTACGAGCAGTACTTC.

This clonotype occurred a few times. This chain uses TRBV11-2 with TRBJ2-5; D unclear. From germline, CDR1 is SGHAT and CDR2 FQNNGV. This CDR3 region has 14 residues. Trimming cost V 5 bases and J 5 bases, with 15 bases left between them. In DNA, the CDR3 is TGTGCCAGCAGCCAAAGTCCGTTTGCGGAGACCCAGTACTTC. Residues: CASSQSPFAETQYF.

This clonotype was detected only once. The gene calls are TRBV12-3 or TRBV12-4 and TRBJ2-1; maybe TRBD1 (6 bases). The CDR3 is 14 residues long. The V and J ends lost 8 bases and 5 bases respectively, with 16 bases between them. The CDR3 here is CASRLRDTNNEQFF. The DNA of the CDR3 is TGTGCCAGCCGGTTAAGGGACACAAACAATGAGCAGTTCTTC.

The chain links TRBV12-3 or TRBV12-4 to TRBJ2-1; TRBD2 matches at 10 bases. The junction had 4 bases not matched to a gene; V was cut back by 3 bases and J by 5 bases. This CDR3 is 15 amino acids long. CDR3 loop: CASSLSGRAHNEQFF. CDR3 DNA: TGTGCCAGCAGTTTGAGCGGGAGGGCCCACAATGAGCAGTTCTTC.

J is TRBJ2-5 and V is TRBV5-1; 14 bases align to TRBD2. CDR3 size: 16 residues. Unmatched junction bases numbered 6, after V lost 3 bases and J lost 5 bases. Germline CDR1 reads SGHRS; CDR2 reads YFSETQ. CDR3 residues: CASSSFGTSGSETQYF. Here the CDR3 DNA reads TGCGCCAGCAGCTCATTCGGGACTAGCGGGAGTGAGACCCAGTACTTC.

This clonotype has just one count. The rearrangement joins TRBV7-9 to TRBJ2-3; 7 nucleotides align to TRBD2. Germline CDR1 reads SEHNR; CDR2 reads FQNEAQ (reference sequence). The ends lost 5 bases at V and 7 bases at J; junction bases unmatched: 12. The CDR3 sequence is 15 residues long. CDR3 sequence (DNA): TGTGCCAGCAGCACCGCTCGCGGGAGCTGGAATACGCAGTATTTT. It yields the protein CASSTARGSWNTQYF.

This clonotype has more than one count but fewer than ten. The chain links TRBV24-1 to TRBJ2-3, with D tentatively TRBD2 (6 bases). V dropped 4 bases and J dropped 4 bases, with 8 bases sitting between them. The CDR3 contains 13 residues. CDR1 and CDR2 from the germline V gene are KGHDR and SFDVKD. The CDR3 region is CATSEGEADTQYF. The CDR3 DNA follows: TGTGCCACCAGTGAGGGGGAGGCAGATACGCAGTATTTT.

The V call is TRBV7-2, the J call TRBJ2-7; 8 bases match TRBD2. The J segment lost 7 bases and the V segment lost 2 bases, leaving 7 bases of the junction unmatched. CDR3 size: 14 residues. Germline V gene sequence: CDR1 SGHTA, CDR2 FQGNSA. The CDR3 spells CASSLPGGPGEQYF. In nucleotides, the CDR3 is TGTGCCAGCAGCTTACCGGGAGGGCCGGGGGAGCAGTACTTC.

This clonotype was observed a handful of times. The chain recombines TRBV5-1 with TRBJ2-2; 8 bases line up with TRBD2. The CDR3 runs to 17 residues. V shed 2 bases, J shed 4 bases, and the junction held 10 bases outside the gene matches. The germline CDR1 and CDR2 sequences are SGHRS and YFSETQ. The CDR3 sequence is CASSFLAGASSTGELFF. CDR3 nucleotides: TGCGCCAGCAGCTTCCTAGCGGGCGCGTCGAGCACCGGGGAGCTGTTTTTT. Supplemented by reference TRBV5-1 and TRBJ2-2, the full variable domain reads KAGVTQTPRYLIKTRGQQVTLSCSPISGHRSVSWYQQTPGQGLQFLFEYFSETQRNKGNFPGRFSGRQFSNSRSEMNVSTLELGDSALYLCASSFLAGASSTGELFFGEGSRLTVL.

The rearrangement joins TRBV15 to TRBJ2-7; possible D gene TRBD2, 6 bases. Germline CDR1 is LNHNV and CDR2 is YYDKDF (reference sequence). The CDR3 is 16 residues long. The ends were cut back, 2 bases at V and 6 bases at J, with 20 bases in the middle. In nucleotides, the CDR3 is TGTGCCACCAGCAGATCCCCGGGATATCGGGAGATCGAGCAGTACTTC. Translating it yields CATSRSPGYREIEQYF.

V is TRBV24-1 and J is TRBJ2-1; D might be TRBD2 (5 bases). The CDR3 contains 17 residues. Trimming pared 1 base from V and 6 bases from J, leaving 18 bases between. Germline values: CDR1 KGHDR, CDR2 SFDVKD. CDR3 nucleotides: TGTGCCACCAGTGATTTTGTCGAAGGGAACGGGGTCAATGAGCAGTTCTTC. It encodes CATSDFVEGNGVNEQFF.

The chain employs TRBV11-2 and TRBJ2-7, with 9 nucleotides matching TRBD2. The CDR3 sequence is 16 residues long. Losses at the gene ends were 0 bases for V and 5 bases for J; bases not matched to a gene: 8. The V gene's germline CDR1 is SGHAT and CDR2 FQNNGV. The DNA for the CDR3 is TGTGCCAGCAGCTTAGATCTGACTAGCGGAATCCACGAGCAGTACTTC. Translating it yields CASSLDLTSGIHEQYF.

This clonotype has more than one count but fewer than ten. This rearrangement joins TRBV11-1 to TRBJ2-1; D uncertain. Germline lookup yields CDR1 SGHAT and CDR2 FQDESV (reference sequence). The CDR3 totals 14 residues. The germline V and J ends were trimmed by 3 bases and 7 bases, with 13 bases remaining between them. The DNA of the CDR3 is TGTGCCAGCAGCTTGCAGAGGTCGTCGAATGAGCAGTTCTTC. Translation: CASSLQRSSNEQFF.

This clonotype has just a few counts. The rearrangement uses TRBV18 and TRBJ2-1; 7 bases agree with TRBD2. With V trimmed by 0 bases and J by 6 bases, 5 bases remained unmatched. Germline V gene sequence: CDR1 KGHSH, CDR2 LQKENI. The CDR3 has 15 residues. DNA for the CDR3: TGTGCCAGCTCACCACCCGGGACTACCCTCAATGAGCAGTTCTTC. It encodes CASSPPGTTLNEQFF.

This clonotype was recorded a few times. This chain links TRBV20-1 with TRBJ1-1; perhaps TRBD1 as D (6 bases). This CDR3 spans 13 amino acids. V shed 0 bases and J shed 5 bases, with 10 bases lying between them. CDR1 is DFQATT, CDR2 SNEGSKA, per germline (reference sequence). CDR3 nucleotides: TGCAGTGCTAGAGATACAGGGAGAACTGAAGCTTTCTTT. Translating gives CSARDTGRTEAFF.

The chain joins TRBV7-2 to TRBJ2-7; possibly TRBD1 for D (6 bases). Trimming left V 7 bases short and J 4 bases short, with 14 bases between. This CDR3 contains 13 residues. Looked up from germline, CDR1 is SGHTA and CDR2 is FQGNSA. DNA of the CDR3: TGTGCCAGCACCCTCCAGGGGCAGTACGAGCAGTACTTC. Amino acid sequence: CASTLQGQYEQYF.